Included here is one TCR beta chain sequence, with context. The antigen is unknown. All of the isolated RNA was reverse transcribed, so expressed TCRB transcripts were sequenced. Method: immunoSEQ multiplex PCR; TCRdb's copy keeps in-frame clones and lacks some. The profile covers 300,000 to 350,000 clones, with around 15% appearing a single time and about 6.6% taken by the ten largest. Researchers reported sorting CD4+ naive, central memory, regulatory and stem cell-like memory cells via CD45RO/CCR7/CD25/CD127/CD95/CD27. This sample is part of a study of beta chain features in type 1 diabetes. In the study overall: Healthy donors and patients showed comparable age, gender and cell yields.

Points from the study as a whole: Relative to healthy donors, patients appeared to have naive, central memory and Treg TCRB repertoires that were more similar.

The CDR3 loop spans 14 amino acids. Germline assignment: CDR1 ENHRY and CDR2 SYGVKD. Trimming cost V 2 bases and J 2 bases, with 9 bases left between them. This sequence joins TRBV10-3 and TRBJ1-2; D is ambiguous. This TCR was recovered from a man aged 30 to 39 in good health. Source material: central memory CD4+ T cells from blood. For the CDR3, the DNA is TGTGCCATCAGTGAGGGCATAGGGAACTATGGCTACACCTTC. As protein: CAISEGIGNYGYTF.